This TCR beta chain is drawn from a study of shared clonotypes between healthy human individuals. About the study: CD4 naive cells filled three plates per donor, CD4 memory three, CD8 naive two and CD8 memory one.

Original data processing: Filtering differed since immunoSEQ provided only junctions, with no quality scores. Profiled with immunoSEQ multiplex PCR; TCRdb holds only in-frame clones, not every one. V and J calls plus clone size are reproduced from that table; the DNA served to infer D and trimming. The sample includes 1.5 million to 2.5 million clones, less than 95% of them seen just once. Findings and limits, study-wide: It was expected that sequencing depth would affect clonotype sharing among donors.

Concerning this clone: Its antigen is unknown.

V lost 4 bases to trimming and J lost 2 bases, with 14 bases between them. Germline values: CDR1 MNHEY, CDR2 SMNVEV (reference sequence). This CDR3 is 15 amino acids long. CD45RO-negative, CCR7-positively selected cells formed the naive CD8 fraction, excluding terminally differentiated effector memory CD45RA+ cells. Sequenced material: naive CD8+ T cells sorted from blood. This TCR was sampled from a man between 18 and 35 years old in good health. V usage is TRBV27 and J usage is TRBJ1-2; possibly TRBD1 for D (5 bases). CDR3 sequence reads: CASSSTGFLNYGYTF. For the CDR3, the DNA is TGTGCCAGCAGTTCCACAGGTTTCTTAAACTATGGCTACACCTTC.